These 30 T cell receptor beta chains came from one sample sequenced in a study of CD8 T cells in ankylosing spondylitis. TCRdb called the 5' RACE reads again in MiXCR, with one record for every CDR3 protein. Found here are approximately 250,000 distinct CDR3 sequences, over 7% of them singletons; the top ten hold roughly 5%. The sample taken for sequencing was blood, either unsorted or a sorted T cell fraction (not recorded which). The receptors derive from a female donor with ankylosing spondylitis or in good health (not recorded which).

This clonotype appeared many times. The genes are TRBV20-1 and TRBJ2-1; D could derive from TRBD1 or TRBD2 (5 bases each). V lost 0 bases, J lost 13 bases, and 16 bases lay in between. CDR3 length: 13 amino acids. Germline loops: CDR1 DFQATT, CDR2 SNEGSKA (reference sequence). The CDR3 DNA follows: TGCAGTGCTAGAGATGAGGTGGCGAGGGGTCAGTTCTTC. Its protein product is CSARDEVARGQFF.

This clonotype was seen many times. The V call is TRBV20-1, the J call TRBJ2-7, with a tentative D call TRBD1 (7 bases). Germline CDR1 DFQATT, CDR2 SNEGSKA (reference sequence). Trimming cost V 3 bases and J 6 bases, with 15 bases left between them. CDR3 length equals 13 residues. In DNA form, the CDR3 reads TGCAGTGCTAGTCAGACAGGGAGGTTCGAGCAGTACTTC. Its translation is CSASQTGRFEQYF.

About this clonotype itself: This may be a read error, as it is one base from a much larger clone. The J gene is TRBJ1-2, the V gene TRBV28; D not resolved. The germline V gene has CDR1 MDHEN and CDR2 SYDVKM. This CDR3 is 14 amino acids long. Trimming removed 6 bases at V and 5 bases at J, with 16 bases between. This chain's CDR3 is CASSLKWRGYGYTF. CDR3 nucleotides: TGTGCCAGCAGCCTCAAGTGGAGAGGGTATGGCTACACCTTC.

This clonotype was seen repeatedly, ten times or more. The CDR3 protein is CASSGFLAGAMDEQFF. The CDR3 DNA reads as TGTGCCAGCAGCGGTTTCCTAGCGGGAGCCATGGATGAGCAGTTCTTC. V is TRBV3-1 and J is TRBJ2-1; 10 bases match TRBD2. V dropped 5 bases and J dropped 8; count of bases not matched to a gene: 12. Germline CDR1 is LGHDT and CDR2 is YNNKEL (reference sequence). The CDR3 length is 16 residues.

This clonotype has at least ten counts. CDR3 bases: TGTGCCAGCAGCCAGCCCACTAGAGAAGAGACCCAGTACTTC. It encodes CASSQPTREETQYF. This chain joins TRBV9 and TRBJ2-5; TRBD2 is a possible D gene (5 bases). Trimming cost V 4 bases and J 3 bases, with 13 bases left between them. The CDR3 is made up of 14 amino acids. From germline, CDR1 is SGDLS and CDR2 YYNGEE.

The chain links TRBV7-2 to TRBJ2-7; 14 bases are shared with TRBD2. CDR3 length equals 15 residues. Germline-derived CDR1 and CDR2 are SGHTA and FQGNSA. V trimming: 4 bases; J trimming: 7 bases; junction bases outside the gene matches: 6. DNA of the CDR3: TGTGCCAGCAGCTCCCGACTAGCGGGAGGGGAGGAGCAGTACTTC. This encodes CASSSRLAGGEEQYF.

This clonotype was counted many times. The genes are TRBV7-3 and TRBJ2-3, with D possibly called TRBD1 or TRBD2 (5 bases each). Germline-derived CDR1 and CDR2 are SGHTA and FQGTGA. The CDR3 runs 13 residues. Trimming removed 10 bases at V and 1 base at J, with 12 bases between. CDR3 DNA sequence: TGTGCCACCCAGGGAGAGGGCACAGATACGCAGTATTTT. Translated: CATQGEGTDTQYF.

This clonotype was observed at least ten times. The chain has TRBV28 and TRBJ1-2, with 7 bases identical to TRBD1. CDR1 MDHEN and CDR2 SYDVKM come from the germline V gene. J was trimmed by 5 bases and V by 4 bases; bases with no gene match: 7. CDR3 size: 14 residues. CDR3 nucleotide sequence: TGTGCCAGCAGTTCGACCGCAGGGGGTTATGGCTACACCTTC. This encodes CASSSTAGGYGYTF.

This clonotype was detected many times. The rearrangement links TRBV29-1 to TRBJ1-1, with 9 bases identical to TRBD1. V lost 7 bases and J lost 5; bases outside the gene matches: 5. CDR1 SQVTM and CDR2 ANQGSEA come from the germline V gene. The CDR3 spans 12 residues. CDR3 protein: CSAGTGLTEAFF. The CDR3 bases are TGCAGCGCTGGGACAGGGCTAACTGAAGCTTTCTTT.

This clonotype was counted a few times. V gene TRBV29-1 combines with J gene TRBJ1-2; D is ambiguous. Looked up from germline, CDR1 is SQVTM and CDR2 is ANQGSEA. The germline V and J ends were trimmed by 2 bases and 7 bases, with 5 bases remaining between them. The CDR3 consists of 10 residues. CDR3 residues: CSVETRGYTF. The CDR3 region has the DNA TGCAGCGTTGAAACGCGTGGCTACACCTTC.

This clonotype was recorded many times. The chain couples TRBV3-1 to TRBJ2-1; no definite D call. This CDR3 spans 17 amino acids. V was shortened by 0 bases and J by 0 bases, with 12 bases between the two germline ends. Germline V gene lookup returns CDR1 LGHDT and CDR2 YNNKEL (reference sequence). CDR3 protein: CASSQDYGVPSYNEQFF. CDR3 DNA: TGTGCCAGCAGCCAAGATTACGGCGTACCCTCCTACAATGAGCAGTTCTTC.

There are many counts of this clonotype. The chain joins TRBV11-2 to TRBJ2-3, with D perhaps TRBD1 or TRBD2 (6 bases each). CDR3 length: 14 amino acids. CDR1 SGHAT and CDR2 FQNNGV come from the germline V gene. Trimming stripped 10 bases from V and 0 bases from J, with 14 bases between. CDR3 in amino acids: CATEGGSSTDTQYF. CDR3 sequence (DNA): TGTGCCACCGAGGGGGGCTCTAGCACAGATACGCAGTATTTT.

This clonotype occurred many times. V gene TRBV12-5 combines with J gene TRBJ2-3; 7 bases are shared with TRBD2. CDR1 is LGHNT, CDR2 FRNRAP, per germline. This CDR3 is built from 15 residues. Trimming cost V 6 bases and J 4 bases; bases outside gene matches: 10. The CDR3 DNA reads TGTGCTAGTGGCCTAGCGGACGATTTCCCAGATACGCAGTATTTT. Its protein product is CASGLADDFPDTQYF.

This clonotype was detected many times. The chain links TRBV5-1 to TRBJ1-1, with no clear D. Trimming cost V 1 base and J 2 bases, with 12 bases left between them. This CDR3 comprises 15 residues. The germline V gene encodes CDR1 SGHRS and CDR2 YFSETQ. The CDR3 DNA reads TGCGCCAGCAGCTTGTCCGGCGGGAGTAACACTGAAGCTTTCTTT. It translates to CASSLSGGSNTEAFF.

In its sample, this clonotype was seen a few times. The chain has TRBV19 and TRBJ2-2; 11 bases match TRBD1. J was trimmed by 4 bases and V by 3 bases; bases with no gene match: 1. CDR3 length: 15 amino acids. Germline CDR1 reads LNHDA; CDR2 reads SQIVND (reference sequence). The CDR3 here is CASSIGTGGTGELFF. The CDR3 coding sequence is TGTGCCAGTAGTATCGGGACAGGGGGCACCGGGGAGCTGTTTTTT.

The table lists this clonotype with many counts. CDR3 DNA: TGCAGTGCTAGCAGAAACAGGGTTGGGGCCTACGAGCAGTACTTC. Residues: CSASRNRVGAYEQYF. The gene calls are TRBV20-1 and TRBJ2-7; D may be TRBD1 (6 bases). V was pared by 3 bases and J by 2 bases, with 17 bases between. The CDR3 runs to 15 residues. Germline V gives CDR1 DFQATT, CDR2 SNEGSKA (reference sequence).

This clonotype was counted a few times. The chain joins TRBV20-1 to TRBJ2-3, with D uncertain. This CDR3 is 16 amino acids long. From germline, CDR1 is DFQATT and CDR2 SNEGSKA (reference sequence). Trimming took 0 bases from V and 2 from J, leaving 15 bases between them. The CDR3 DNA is TGCAGTGCTAGAGATTTCCGACTCCTCTCCACAGATACGCAGTATTTT. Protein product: CSARDFRLLSTDTQYF.

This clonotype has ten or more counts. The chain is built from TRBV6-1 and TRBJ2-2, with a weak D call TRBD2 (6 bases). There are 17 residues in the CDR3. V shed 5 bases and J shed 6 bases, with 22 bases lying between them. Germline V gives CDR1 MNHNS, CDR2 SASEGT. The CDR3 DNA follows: TGTGCCAGCAGTACCGGACTACCCGCAATCCCGGCCGGGGAGCTGTTTTTT. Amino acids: CASSTGLPAIPAGELFF.

For the CDR3, the DNA is TGTGCCAGCAGCCGCAGGACCTCCTACGAGCAGTACTTC. Translation gives CASSRRTSYEQYF. This chain joins TRBV5-8 and TRBJ2-7; D not resolved. CDR1 and CDR2 (germline): SGHTS, YDEGEE. V gave up 4 bases and J gave up 0 bases, with 8 bases separating them. The CDR3 runs 13 residues.

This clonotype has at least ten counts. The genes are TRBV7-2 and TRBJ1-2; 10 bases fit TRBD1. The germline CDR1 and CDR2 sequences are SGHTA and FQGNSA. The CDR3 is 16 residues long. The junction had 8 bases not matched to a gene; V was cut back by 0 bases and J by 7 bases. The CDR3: CASSLAEGQGLSGYTF. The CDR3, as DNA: TGTGCCAGCAGCTTAGCGGAGGGACAGGGGCTAAGTGGCTACACCTTC.

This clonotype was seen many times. The chain's CDR3 is CSVQREGPDTQYF. The CDR3 DNA reads TGCAGTGTTCAGCGGGAGGGCCCAGATACGCAGTATTTT. This chain joins TRBV20-1 and TRBJ2-3, with 10 positions matching TRBD2. J lost 4 bases, V lost 7 bases, and 5 bases had no gene match. The CDR3 is made up of 13 amino acids. Germline V gene sequence: CDR1 DFQATT, CDR2 SNEGSKA (reference sequence).

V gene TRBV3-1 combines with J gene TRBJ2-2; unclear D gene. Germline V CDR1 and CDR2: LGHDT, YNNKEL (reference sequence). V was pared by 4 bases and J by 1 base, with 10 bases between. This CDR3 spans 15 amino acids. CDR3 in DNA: TGTGCCAGCAGCCTACGACGGTTGAACACCGGGGAGCTGTTTTTT. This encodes CASSLRRLNTGELFF.

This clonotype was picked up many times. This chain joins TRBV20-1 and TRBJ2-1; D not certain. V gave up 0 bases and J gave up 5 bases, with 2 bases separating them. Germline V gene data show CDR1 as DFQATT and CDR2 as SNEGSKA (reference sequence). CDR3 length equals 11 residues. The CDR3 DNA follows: TGCAGTGCTAGAGATAACAATGAGCAGTTCTTC. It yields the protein CSARDNNEQFF.

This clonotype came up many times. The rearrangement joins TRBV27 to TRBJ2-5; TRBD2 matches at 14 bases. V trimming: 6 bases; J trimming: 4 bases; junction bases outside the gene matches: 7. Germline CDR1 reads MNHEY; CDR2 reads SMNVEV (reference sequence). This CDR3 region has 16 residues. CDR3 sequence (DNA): TGTGCCAGCAGACCTGGGACTAGCGGGAGCAGAGAGACCCAGTACTTC. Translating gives CASRPGTSGSRETQYF.

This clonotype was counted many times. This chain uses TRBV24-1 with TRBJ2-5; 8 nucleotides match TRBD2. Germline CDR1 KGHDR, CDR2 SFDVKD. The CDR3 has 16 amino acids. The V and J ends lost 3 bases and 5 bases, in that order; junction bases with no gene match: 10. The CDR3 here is CATSDRGGGPLETQYF. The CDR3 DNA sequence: TGTGCCACCAGTGATCGGGGGGGAGGGCCTTTGGAGACCCAGTACTTC.

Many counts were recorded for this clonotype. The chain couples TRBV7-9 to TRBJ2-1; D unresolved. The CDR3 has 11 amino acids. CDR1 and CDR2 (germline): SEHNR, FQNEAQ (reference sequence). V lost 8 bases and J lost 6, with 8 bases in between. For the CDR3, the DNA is TGTGCCAGCGAGAATAGCAATGAGCAGTTCTTC. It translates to CASENSNEQFF.

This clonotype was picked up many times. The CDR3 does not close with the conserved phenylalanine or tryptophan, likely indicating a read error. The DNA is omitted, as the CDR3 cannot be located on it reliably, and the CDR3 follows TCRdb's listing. Here the CDR3 reads CASSYAGTGWGV. The chain couples TRBV6-2 or TRBV6-3 to TRBJ1-2; TRBD1 is taken as the D call from the table, unchecked against the DNA. The CDR3 totals 12 residues, both ends included. Germline CDR1 and CDR2: MNHEY and SVGEGT.

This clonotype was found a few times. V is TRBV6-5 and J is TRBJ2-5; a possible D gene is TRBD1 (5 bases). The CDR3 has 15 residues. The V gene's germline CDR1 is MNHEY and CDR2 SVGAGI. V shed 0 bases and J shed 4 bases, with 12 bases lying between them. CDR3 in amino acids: CASSYSHRTSETQYF. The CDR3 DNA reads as TGTGCCAGCAGTTACTCGCACAGGACGTCAGAGACCCAGTACTTC.

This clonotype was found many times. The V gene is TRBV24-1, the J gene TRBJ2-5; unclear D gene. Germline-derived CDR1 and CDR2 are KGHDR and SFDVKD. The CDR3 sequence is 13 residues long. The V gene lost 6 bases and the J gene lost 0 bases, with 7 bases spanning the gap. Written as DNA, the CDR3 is TGTGCCACCAGTACCGAGTACCAAGAGACCCAGTACTTC. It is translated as CATSTEYQETQYF.

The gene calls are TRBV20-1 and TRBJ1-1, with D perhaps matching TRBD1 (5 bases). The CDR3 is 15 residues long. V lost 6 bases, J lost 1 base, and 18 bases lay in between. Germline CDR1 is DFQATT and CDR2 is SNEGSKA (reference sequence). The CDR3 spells CSARGPGNGNTEAFF. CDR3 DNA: TGCAGTGCGAGGGGACCAGGTAACGGGAACACTGAAGCTTTCTTT.